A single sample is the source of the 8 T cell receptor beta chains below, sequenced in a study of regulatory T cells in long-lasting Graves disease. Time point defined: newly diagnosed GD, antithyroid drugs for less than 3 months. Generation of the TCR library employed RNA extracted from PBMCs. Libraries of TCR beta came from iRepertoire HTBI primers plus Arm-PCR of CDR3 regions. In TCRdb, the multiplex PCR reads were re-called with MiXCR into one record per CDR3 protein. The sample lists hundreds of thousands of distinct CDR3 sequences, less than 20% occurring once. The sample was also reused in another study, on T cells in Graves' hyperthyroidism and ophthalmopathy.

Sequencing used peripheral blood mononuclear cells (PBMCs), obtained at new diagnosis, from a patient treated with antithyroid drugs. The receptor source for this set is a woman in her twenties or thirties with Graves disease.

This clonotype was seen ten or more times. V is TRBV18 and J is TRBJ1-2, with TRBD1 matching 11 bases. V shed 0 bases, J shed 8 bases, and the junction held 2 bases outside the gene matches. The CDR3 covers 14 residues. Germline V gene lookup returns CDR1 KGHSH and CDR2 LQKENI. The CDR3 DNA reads TGTGCCAGCTCACCACCGGGACAGGGGGAAGGCTACACCTTC. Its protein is CASSPPGQGEGYTF.

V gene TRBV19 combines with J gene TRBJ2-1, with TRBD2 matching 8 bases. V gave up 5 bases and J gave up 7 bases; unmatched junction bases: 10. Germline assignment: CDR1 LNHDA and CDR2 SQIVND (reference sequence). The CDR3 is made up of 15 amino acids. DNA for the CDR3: TGTGCCAGTAGTCAATGGCGGGAGGCGAAAAATGAGCAGTTCTTC. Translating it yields CASSQWREAKNEQFF.

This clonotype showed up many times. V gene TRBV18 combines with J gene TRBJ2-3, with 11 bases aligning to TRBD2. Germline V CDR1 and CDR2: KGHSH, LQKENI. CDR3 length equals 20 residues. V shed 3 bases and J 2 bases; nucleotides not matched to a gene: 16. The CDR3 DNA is TGTGCCAGCTCACCGACCTCAACTAGCGGGAGATCCTTTTCCACAGATACGCAGTATTTT. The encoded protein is CASSPTSTSGRSFSTDTQYF.

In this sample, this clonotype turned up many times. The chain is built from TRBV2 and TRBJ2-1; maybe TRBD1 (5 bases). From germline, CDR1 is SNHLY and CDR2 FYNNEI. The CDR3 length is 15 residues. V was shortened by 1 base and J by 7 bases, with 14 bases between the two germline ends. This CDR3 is CASSEGAGLINEQFF. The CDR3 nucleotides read TGTGCCAGCAGTGAAGGAGCAGGGTTGATAAATGAGCAGTTCTTC.

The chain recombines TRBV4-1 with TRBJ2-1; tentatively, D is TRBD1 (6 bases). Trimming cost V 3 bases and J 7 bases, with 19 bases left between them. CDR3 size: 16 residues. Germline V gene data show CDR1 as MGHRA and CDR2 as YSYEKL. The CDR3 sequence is CASSQGTGRGLNEQFF. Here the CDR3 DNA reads TGCGCCAGCAGCCAGGGAACAGGGCGCGGCTTGAATGAGCAGTTCTTC.

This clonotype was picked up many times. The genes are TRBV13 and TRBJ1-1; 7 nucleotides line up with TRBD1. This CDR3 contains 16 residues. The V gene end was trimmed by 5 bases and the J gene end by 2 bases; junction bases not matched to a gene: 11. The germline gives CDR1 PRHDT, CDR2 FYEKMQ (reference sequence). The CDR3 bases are TGTGCCAGCAGCACTGGTCTGGGACAGCTAAACACTGAAGCTTTCTTT. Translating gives CASSTGLGQLNTEAFF.

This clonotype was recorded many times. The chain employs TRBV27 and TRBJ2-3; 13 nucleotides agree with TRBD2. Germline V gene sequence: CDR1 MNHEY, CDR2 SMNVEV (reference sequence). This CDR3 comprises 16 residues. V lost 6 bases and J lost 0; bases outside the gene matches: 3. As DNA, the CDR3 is TGTGCCAGCAGGCCGACTAGCGGGAGGAGCACAGATACGCAGTATTTT. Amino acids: CASRPTSGRSTDTQYF.

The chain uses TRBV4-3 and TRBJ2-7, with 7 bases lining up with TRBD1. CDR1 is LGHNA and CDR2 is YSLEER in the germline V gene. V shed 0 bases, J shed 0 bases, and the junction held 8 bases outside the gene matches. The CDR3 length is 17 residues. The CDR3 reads CASSQERTGEGSYEQYF. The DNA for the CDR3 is TGCGCCAGCAGCCAAGAGAGGACAGGAGAAGGCTCCTACGAGCAGTACTTC.